These 25 T cell receptor beta chains were all obtained from the same sample, sequenced in a study of PD-1 blockade in mismatch repair-deficient tumors. Sequencing was performed with immunoSEQ multiplex PCR; in TCRdb, only in-frame clones are kept and a portion is missing. There are more than 85,000 clones in the sample; approximately 83% occur only once, and around 6.5% lies in the top ten. Here the sequenced sample was peripheral blood, taken about 33 weeks after starting pembrolizumab. The receptors were gathered from an adult with mismatch repair-deficient cancer.

The sample holds a few counts of this clone. The chain couples TRBV11-2 to TRBJ1-1; the match to TRBD1 covers 8 bases. Looked up from germline, CDR1 is SGHAT and CDR2 is FQNNGV. J was trimmed by 4 bases and V by 1 base; bases with no gene match: 5. This CDR3 region has 15 residues. In DNA, the CDR3 is TGTGCCAGCAGCTTAGGGGCAGGGGGCGGCACTGAAGCTTTCTTT. Translation: CASSLGAGGGTEAFF.

Notes on this clone: A read error may account for a junction end that differs from germline. V is TRBV19 and J is TRBJ2-1; D possibly corresponds to TRBD2 (6 bases). Germline V gene data show CDR1 as LNHDA and CDR2 as SQIVND (reference sequence). The length of the CDR3 is 13 residues. CDR3 nucleotides: TGTGCCAGTAGTACGGGAGTTTACAATGAGCAGCTCTTC. It codes for CASSTGVYNEQLF. Together with reference TRBV19 and TRBJ2-1, the CDR3 gives the full variable domain: DGGITQSPKYLFRKEGQNVTLSCEQNLNHDAMYWYRQDPGQGLRLIYYSQIVNDFQKGDIAEGYSVSREKKESFPLTVTSAQKNPTAFYLCASSTGVYNEQLFGPGTRLTVL.

The chain combines TRBV5-4 with TRBJ2-1, with D maybe TRBD1 (5 bases). Germline V gene lookup returns CDR1 SGHNT and CDR2 YYREEE (reference sequence). Trimming cost V 0 bases and J 7 bases, with 8 bases left between them. The CDR3 runs 13 residues. The CDR3 spells CASSLVQVNEQFF. The CDR3, as DNA: TGTGCCAGCAGCTTGGTACAGGTGAATGAGCAGTTCTTC.

The J gene is TRBJ1-5, the V gene TRBV7-2; D is possibly TRBD1 (6 bases). The CDR3 spans 14 residues. Between the trimmed V and J ends, which lost 8 bases and 0 bases, there was a span of 11 bases. Germline V CDR1 and CDR2: SGHTA, FQGNSA. The CDR3 sequence: CASSDSHSNQPQHF. The CDR3 bases are TGTGCCAGCTCGGACAGCCATAGCAATCAGCCCCAGCATTTT.

The chain joins TRBV5-1 to TRBJ2-1; tentatively, D is TRBD1 (5 bases). This CDR3 contains 12 residues. The germline gives CDR1 SGHRS, CDR2 YFSETQ. V lost 7 bases, J lost 8 bases, and 13 bases lay in between. This chain's CDR3 is CASGHSAYEQFF. The CDR3 DNA reads as TGCGCCAGCGGACACTCCGCGTATGAGCAGTTCTTC.

The rearrangement uses TRBV6-1 and TRBJ1-2; the D gene is possibly TRBD1 (6 bases). The CDR3 is made up of 15 amino acids. In germline, CDR1 is MNHNS, CDR2 SASEGT. V shed 0 bases and J shed 5 bases, with 13 bases lying between them. CDR3 in DNA: TGTGCCAGCAGTGAAGCCCCGGGGGGCCCATATGGCTACACCTTC. It is translated as CASSEAPGGPYGYTF.

The chain combines TRBV19 with TRBJ2-7; 9 nucleotides agree with TRBD1. The junction had 5 bases not matched to a gene; V was cut back by 5 bases and J by 3 bases. Looked up from germline, CDR1 is LNHDA and CDR2 is SQIVND (reference sequence). This CDR3 comprises 14 residues. CDR3 in DNA: TGTGCCAGTAGTGCCGGGGGACAGGGCTACGAGCAGTACTTC. It translates to CASSAGGQGYEQYF.

The genes are TRBV9 and TRBJ2-5, with TRBD2 matching 7 bases. The CDR3 sequence is 15 residues long. Germline trimming cut 0 bases from V and 5 bases from J; bases unmatched to any gene: 7. Germline CDR1 is SGDLS and CDR2 is YYNGEE. CDR3: CASSVDSGQWETQYF. CDR3 nucleotide sequence: TGTGCCAGCAGCGTAGATAGCGGGCAATGGGAGACCCAGTACTTC.

The rearrangement links TRBV18 to TRBJ2-3; no reliable D call. CDR3 length equals 14 residues. V dropped 4 bases and J dropped 0 bases, with 8 bases sitting between them. Germline V gene sequence: CDR1 KGHSH, CDR2 LQKENI. As DNA, the CDR3 is TGTGCCAGCTCACTCGCCGGTAGCACAGATACGCAGTATTTT. It encodes CASSLAGSTDTQYF.

V and J are TRBV16 and TRBJ2-1, with 9 bases lining up with TRBD2. V gave up 4 bases and J gave up 7 bases; unmatched junction bases: 14. The CDR3 totals 17 residues. Germline assignment: CDR1 KGHSY and CDR2 FQNENV. CDR3 DNA: TGTGCCAGCAGCCTACCCCTGGGCGGGAGGGCTGGTAATGAGCAGTTCTTC. It translates to CASSLPLGGRAGNEQFF.

This clone has just one count. The chain combines TRBV19 with TRBJ1-5; D is unresolved. The CDR3 is made up of 14 amino acids. V lost 3 bases and J 0 bases, leaving 6 bases between the germline ends. Germline CDR1 and CDR2: LNHDA and SQIVND (reference sequence). The CDR3 region is CASSMFPSNQPQHF. The CDR3, as DNA: TGTGCCAGTAGTATGTTCCCTAGCAATCAGCCCCAGCATTTT.

The chain couples TRBV7-3 to TRBJ2-1; TRBD2 agrees at 13 bases. The CDR3 length is 16 residues. Unmatched junction bases numbered 9, after V lost 6 bases and J lost 7 bases. Looked up from germline, CDR1 is SGHTA and CDR2 is FQGTGA. CDR3 in amino acids: CASRTPGLAGWNEQFF. The CDR3 nucleotides are TGTGCCAGCAGGACACCGGGACTAGCGGGATGGAATGAGCAGTTCTTC.

The CDR3 protein is CASSESIGQGNTIYF. The CDR3 region has the DNA TGCGCCAGCAGTGAGTCGATCGGACAGGGAAACACCATATATTTT. This chain joins TRBV10-2 and TRBJ1-3; possible D gene TRBD1, 6 bases. V lost 0 bases and J lost 4, with 10 bases in between. Germline V CDR1 and CDR2: WSHSY, SAAADI. The CDR3 extends over 15 amino acids.

This CDR3 is CASSPLGSRDHNYNEQFF. The CDR3, as DNA: TGTGCCAGCAGTCCACTTGGCAGCCGGGACCACAACTACAATGAGCAGTTCTTC. V usage is TRBV27 and J usage is TRBJ2-1; D is tentatively TRBD1 or TRBD2 (5 bases each). The germline CDR1 and CDR2 sequences are MNHEY and SMNVEV (reference sequence). CDR3 length: 18 residues. The V end was cut by 5 bases, the J end by 3 bases, with 23 bases between.

The chain joins TRBV4-2 to TRBJ2-1, with 8 bases lining up with TRBD2. Looked up from germline, CDR1 is LGHNA and CDR2 is YNFKEQ. This CDR3 is built from 14 residues. J gave up 9 bases and V 3 bases, and 7 bases lay outside the gene matches. CDR3 DNA sequence: TGTGCCAGCAGCCAGGGACTAGTATCGAGTGAGCAGTTCTTC. Translated, it gives CASSQGLVSSEQFF.

The chain is built from TRBV9 and TRBJ1-1; 9 positions match TRBD1. The CDR3 extends over 18 amino acids. Looked up from germline, CDR1 is SGDLS and CDR2 is YYNGEE. The V gene end was trimmed by 4 bases and the J gene end by 5 bases; junction bases not matched to a gene: 18. In nucleotides, the CDR3 is TGTGCCAGCAGCCCCCTAATCCACTCACAGGGGGCTTATACTGAAGCTTTCTTT. Amino acid sequence: CASSPLIHSQGAYTEAFF.

This clone has only one observation. The genes are TRBV5-6 and TRBJ2-3, with 8 positions matching TRBD2. Looked up from germline, CDR1 is SGHDT and CDR2 is YYEEEE. This CDR3 comprises 17 residues. V was pared by 4 bases and J by 0 bases, with 10 bases of the junction left unmatched. In DNA, the CDR3 is TGTGCCAGCAGCCACCTAGTTGGCGGGAGGAGCACAGATACGCAGTATTTT. This translates into CASSHLVGGRSTDTQYF.

Here the CDR3 reads CASSLKELKDRKRNTEAFF. The CDR3 bases are TGTGCCAGCAGCTTAAAGGAGTTAAAGGACAGGAAAAGGAACACTGAAGCTTTCTTT. This chain uses TRBV7-9 with TRBJ1-1; 7 bases are shared with TRBD1. The V gene's germline CDR1 is SEHNR and CDR2 FQNEAQ (reference sequence). V shed 2 bases, J shed 1 base, and the junction held 16 bases outside the gene matches. The CDR3 extends over 19 amino acids.

The CDR3 region is CASSLTQNYNEQFF. For the CDR3, the DNA is TGTGCCAGCAGCTTAACGCAGAACTACAATGAGCAGTTCTTC. The chain has TRBV7-9 and TRBJ2-1, with D hard to call. The CDR3 runs 14 residues. Germline assignment: CDR1 SEHNR and CDR2 FQNEAQ (reference sequence). V lost 2 bases and J lost 3, with 8 bases in between.

The chain links TRBV5-1 to TRBJ1-2; weak D call: TRBD1 (5 bases). CDR3 length equals 18 residues. The germline V and J ends were trimmed by 1 base and 4 bases, with 23 bases remaining between them. Germline V gene lookup returns CDR1 SGHRS and CDR2 YFSETQ. CDR3 DNA: TGCGCCAGCAGCTTGCACACTGCGGGGACCGTAATAGGCTATGGCTACACCTTC. This gives the protein CASSLHTAGTVIGYGYTF.

This chain joins TRBV5-1 and TRBJ2-5; the D is unclear. Trimming left V 5 bases short and J 2 bases short, with 13 bases between. CDR1 SGHRS and CDR2 YFSETQ come from the germline V gene. The CDR3 is 14 residues long. The CDR3 region is CASRPPEQQETQYF. CDR3 sequence (DNA): TGCGCCAGCAGGCCCCCCGAACAGCAAGAGACCCAGTACTTC.

Here the CDR3 DNA reads TGTGCCAGCAGCCGACTAGCGGGGCCCTCTGGGGCCAACGTCCTGACTTTC. Protein: CASSRLAGPSGANVLTF. This chain joins TRBV2 and TRBJ2-6, with TRBD2 matching 11 bases. The J segment lost 0 bases and the V segment lost 6 bases, leaving 4 bases of the junction unmatched. Germline V gene data show CDR1 as SNHLY and CDR2 as FYNNEI. CDR3 length: 17 amino acids.

This clone was seen only once. DNA for the CDR3: TGTGCCTGGACCTCTAGGGGCACAGATACGCAGTATTTT. This encodes CAWTSRGTDTQYF. This sequence joins TRBV30 and TRBJ2-3; D gene unclear. Looked up from germline, CDR1 is GTSNPN and CDR2 is SVGIG (reference sequence). Trimming took off 4 bases at V and 1 base at J, with 9 bases between the two ends. The CDR3 is made up of 13 amino acids.

This clone was seen once. The chain carries TRBV7-3 and TRBJ2-2; 11 bases are a match to TRBD1. In germline, CDR1 is SGHTA, CDR2 FQGTGA. The CDR3 loop spans 15 amino acids. After removal of 5 bases from V and 4 bases from J, the junction contained 3 bases not matched to a gene. This CDR3 is CASSRTGGSTGELFF. The CDR3 bases are TGTGCCAGCAGCCGGACAGGGGGCAGCACCGGGGAGCTGTTTTTT.

In the case of this clone: In the same sample, other DNA sequences code for this CDR3. The gene calls are TRBV6-5 and TRBJ1-4; weak D call: TRBD1 (5 bases). CDR1 is MNHEY and CDR2 is SVGAGI in the germline V gene. Trimming took off 5 bases at V and 5 bases at J, with 12 bases between the two ends. The CDR3 runs 14 residues. CDR3: CASSPTDTNEKLFF. In nucleotides, the CDR3 is TGTGCCAGCAGTCCGACGGACACGAATGAAAAACTGTTTTTT.